This TCR beta chain was profiled in a study of blood T cell repertoires in COVID-19. The assay was immunoSEQ multiplex PCR, and TCRdb's table has in-frame clones only and misses some. The sample records approximately 260,000 clones, less than 85% being singletons. This receptor was obtained from a woman aged 80 or older with active or convalescent COVID-19. Sample: peripheral blood.

The CDR3 is CASSPSTSPSTDTQYF. Here the CDR3 DNA reads TGTGCCAGCTCACCTTCGACTAGCCCAAGCACAGATACGCAGTATTTT. The chain carries TRBV18 and TRBJ2-3; 7 positions match TRBD2. The CDR3 is 16 residues long. The V segment lost 3 bases and the J segment 0 bases; nucleotides outside the gene matches: 6. The germline gives CDR1 KGHSH, CDR2 LQKENI.